These 14 T cell receptor beta chains originate from one sample sequenced in a study of type 1 and type 2 diabetes patients. Amplification started from genomic DNA. Multiplex PCR with 30 forward and 13 reverse primers amplified the TCR beta CDR3. TCRdb reprocessed the multiplex PCR reads with MiXCR, giving one entry per CDR3 protein. The sample shows fewer than 300,000 distinct CDR3 sequences, roughly 50% of them seen only once. The sequencing input was peripheral blood mononuclear cells (PBMCs). The receptors originated from a man aged 18 to 30 with type 2 diabetes.

The chain uses TRBV2 and TRBJ2-7; TRBD1 might be the D (6 bases). There are 14 residues in the CDR3. Trimming pared 8 bases from V and 3 bases from J, leaving 17 bases between. In germline, CDR1 is SNHLY, CDR2 FYNNEI. The CDR3 DNA is TGTGCCAGCGACCGCTTGGACAGACACTACGAGCAGTACTTC. Its protein product is CASDRLDRHYEQYF. The entire variable domain, with the rest obtained from reference TRBV2 and TRBJ2-7, is as follows: EPEVTQTPSHQVTQMGQEVILRCVPISNHLYFYWYRQILGQKVEFLVSFYNNEISEKSEIFDDQFSVERPDGSNFTLKIRSTKLEDSAMYFCASDRLDRHYEQYFGPGTRLTVT.

This clonotype has just a few counts. The chain combines TRBV28 with TRBJ2-7; 7 bases are shared with TRBD1. CDR1 is MDHEN and CDR2 is SYDVKM in the germline V gene. J was trimmed by 6 bases and V by 6 bases; bases with no gene match: 8. The CDR3 contains 13 residues. CDR3: CASRSIRDSEQYF. The CDR3 region has the DNA TGTGCCAGCAGATCGATCCGGGACAGCGAGCAGTACTTC. The full variable domain, rest sourced from reference TRBV28 and TRBJ2-7, is DVKVTQSSRYLVKRTGEKVFLECVQDMDHENMFWYRQDPGLGLRLIYFSYDVKMKEKGDIPEGYSVSREKKERFSLILESASTNQTSMYLCASRSIRDSEQYFGPGTRLTVT.

The chain combines TRBV30 with TRBJ1-5, with D hard to call. The CDR3 is 14 residues long. Germline CDR1 is GTSNPN and CDR2 is SVGIG (reference sequence). The V end was cut by 1 base, the J end by 0 bases, with 7 bases between. The CDR3 sequence is CAWSGSLSNQPQHF. In DNA form, the CDR3 reads TGTGCCTGGAGTGGCAGCCTTAGCAATCAGCCCCAGCATTTT.

J is TRBJ2-2 and V is TRBV2; D may match TRBD1 or TRBD2 (5 bases each). CDR3 length: 17 amino acids. CDR1 SNHLY and CDR2 FYNNEI come from the germline V gene. V was trimmed by 6 bases and J by 6 bases, leaving 23 bases between them. This CDR3 is CASRDRANDRGAGELFF. The CDR3 DNA sequence: TGTGCCAGCAGAGACCGTGCGAACGACCGAGGGGCCGGGGAGCTGTTTTTT.

This clonotype was observed a single time. The chain couples TRBV15 to TRBJ2-1; TRBD2 aligns across 14 bases. CDR3 length: 15 residues. CDR1 LNHNV and CDR2 YYDKDF come from the germline V gene (reference sequence). With V trimmed by 5 bases and J by 7 bases, 4 bases remained unmatched. Here the CDR3 reads CATSRLAGGPNEQFF. The CDR3 nucleotides read TGTGCCACCAGCCGACTAGCGGGGGGGCCAAATGAGCAGTTCTTC.

This sequence joins TRBV7-2 and TRBJ1-6; tentative D call: TRBD1 (6 bases). Trimming stripped 6 bases from V and 9 bases from J, with 15 bases between. The CDR3 is 14 residues long. Germline CDR1 reads SGHTA; CDR2 reads FQGNSA. The CDR3 region has the DNA TGTGCCAGCAGTCCAGGGGAGGGAATTTCACCCCTCCACTTT. It yields the protein CASSPGEGISPLHF.

This chain joins TRBV10-1 and TRBJ2-3; D call uncertain. Germline V gene sequence: CDR1 WNHNN, CDR2 SYGVQD (reference sequence). V was clipped by 0 bases and J by 6 bases, with 10 bases between them. The CDR3 is 14 residues long. As DNA, the CDR3 is TGCGCCAGCAGTGAGTCTGGGCGGTGGGATACGCAGTATTTT. This translates into CASSESGRWDTQYF.

In this sample, this clonotype turned up a few times. This CDR3 reads CATSKGAQETQYF. The CDR3 coding sequence is TGTGCCACCAGTAAGGGAGCTCAAGAGACCCAGTACTTC. The J gene is TRBJ2-5, the V gene TRBV24-1; perhaps TRBD2 as D (5 bases). Germline assignment: CDR1 KGHDR and CDR2 SFDVKD. Trimming pared 6 bases from V and 2 bases from J, leaving 9 bases between. The CDR3 spans 13 residues.

This clonotype was seen more than once but under ten times. The genes are TRBV30 and TRBJ1-1; D perhaps matches TRBD1 (5 bases). Germline V gene sequence: CDR1 GTSNPN, CDR2 SVGIG (reference sequence). V lost 2 bases, J lost 1 base, and 14 bases lay in between. The CDR3 totals 15 residues. The CDR3 spells CAWSLTGLPNTEAFF. CDR3 sequence (DNA): TGTGCCTGGAGTCTTACGGGACTCCCGAACACTGAAGCTTTCTTT.

The chain couples TRBV30 to TRBJ2-1, with a possible D match to TRBD1 (5 bases). Germline V lookup: CDR1 GTSNPN, CDR2 SVGIG (reference sequence). The CDR3 loop spans 13 amino acids. The germline V and J ends were trimmed by 6 bases and 7 bases, with 16 bases remaining between them. CDR3 sequence reads: CACTDLRDNEQFF. DNA of the CDR3: TGTGCCTGCACAGACCTCAGGGATAATGAGCAGTTCTTC.

This clonotype has more than one count but fewer than ten. This chain connects TRBV4-1 to TRBJ2-7, with 7 positions matching TRBD1. CDR1 is MGHRA and CDR2 is YSYEKL in the germline V gene. This CDR3 contains 14 residues. V was clipped by 5 bases and J by 4 bases; unmatched bases: 8. The CDR3 DNA reads as TGCGCCAGCAGCTACGGACAGGTTGAGTACGAGCAGTACTTC. Translation: CASSYGQVEYEQYF.

The chain joins TRBV12-3 or TRBV12-4 to TRBJ1-6; 9 bases map to TRBD1. J was trimmed by 7 bases and V by 6 bases; bases with no gene match: 7. This CDR3 is 15 amino acids long. This CDR3 is CASRPGTGRNSPLHF. The CDR3 DNA is TGTGCCAGCAGACCCGGGACAGGGCGAAATTCACCCCTCCACTTT.

The chain uses TRBV28 and TRBJ2-1; D is possibly TRBD1 or TRBD2 (6 bases each). This CDR3 comprises 14 residues. Deletions cut 1 base from V and 6 bases from J, with 10 bases between. Germline V CDR1 and CDR2: MDHEN, SYDVKM. The CDR3 is CASSLSSGANEQFF. The CDR3 DNA reads TGTGCCAGCAGTTTATCTTCGGGGGCCAATGAGCAGTTCTTC.

V is TRBV7-8 and J is TRBJ2-5; D ambiguous. V was trimmed by 6 bases and J by 2 bases, leaving 7 bases between them. This CDR3 spans 12 amino acids. Germline-derived CDR1 and CDR2 are SGHVS and FQNEAQ. The CDR3 bases are TGTGCCAGCAGTTCACAGCAAGAGACCCAGTACTTC. Translated, it gives CASSSQQETQYF.